What follows are 8 T cell receptor beta chains derived from one specimen sequenced in a study of blood T cells in healthy people across ages (dated by TCRdb to between 2014 and 2017). The protocol used for the library was 5' RACE. TCRdb names Illumina HiSeq 2500 as the instrument used. A second about 7 to 12 cycle PCR used a sample-barcoded 5' primer and a J-beta primer mix. The public reads were run again by TCRdb, first through fastp at Q25 and then through MiXCR, and only productive beta chains were kept. Rows with one shared CDR3 protein collapse into an entry with the most common genes and DNA. The sample includes 800,000 to 1,000,000 distinct CDR3 sequences, with about 48% observed a single time. The ten largest account for 13% of the sample. Specimen: blood. All receptors derive from a man under 40 in good health.

The CDR3 reads CASSQVLSGGTHNEQFF. In DNA form, the CDR3 reads TGTGCCAGCAGCCAAGTTCTTAGCGGGGGGACCCACAATGAGCAGTTCTTC. The chain joins TRBV3-1 to TRBJ2-1; 10 nucleotides agree with TRBD2. Trimming took 1 base from V and 5 from J; bases not matched to a gene: 8. The CDR3 consists of 17 residues. Germline-derived CDR1 and CDR2 are LGHDT and YNNKEL (reference sequence).

This chain links TRBV3-1 with TRBJ1-5, with no clear D. V was clipped by 1 base and J by 4 bases, with 8 bases between them. Looked up from germline, CDR1 is LGHDT and CDR2 is YNNKEL (reference sequence). There are 14 residues in the CDR3. The CDR3 nucleotides read TGTGCCAGCAGCCAAGGTAGGAGGAATCAGCCCCAGCATTTT. It codes for CASSQGRRNQPQHF.

This clonotype was seen a handful of times. The chain employs TRBV4-1 and TRBJ1-2; 7 bases fit TRBD1. CDR3 length: 15 residues. Per the germline V gene, CDR1 is MGHRA and CDR2 is YSYEKL. V trimming: 2 bases; J trimming: 2 bases; junction bases outside the gene matches: 5. The CDR3 spells CASSQRTGSNYGYTF. As DNA, the CDR3 is TGCGCCAGCAGCCAACGGACAGGTTCCAACTATGGCTACACCTTC.

The CDR3: CASSKAQVRGKETQYF. The CDR3 coding sequence is TGTGCCAGCAGCAAAGCGCAGGTCAGGGGTAAAGAGACCCAGTACTTC. This chain links TRBV21-1 with TRBJ2-5; TRBD1 is taken as the D call from the table, unchecked against the DNA. TRBV21-1 is described as a pseudogene. The CDR3 loop spans 16 amino acids.

This chain links TRBV7-2 with TRBJ2-7; D is possibly TRBD2 (5 bases). The length of the CDR3 is 16 residues. The ends were cut back, 1 base at V and 1 base at J, with 14 bases in the middle. Germline V gene lookup returns CDR1 SGHTA and CDR2 FQGNSA. The CDR3 sequence: CASSLDPLTSSYEQYF. The CDR3 DNA is TGTGCCAGCAGCTTAGACCCCCTAACTAGTTCCTACGAGCAGTACTTC.

V gene TRBV5-1 combines with J gene TRBJ2-2, with TRBD2 as a possible D gene (5 bases). Looked up from germline, CDR1 is SGHRS and CDR2 is YFSETQ. The CDR3 totals 14 residues. Trimming removed 3 bases from V and 6 bases from J, with 12 bases in between. The CDR3 DNA follows: TGCGCCAGCAGCTCTCCCACTAGTGCCGGGGAGCTGTTTTTT. Protein: CASSSPTSAGELFF.

As to this clonotype: This is likely a read error, given that the CDR3 carries no conserved phenylalanine or tryptophan at its end. The DNA is omitted, as the CDR3 cannot be located on it reliably, and the CDR3 follows TCRdb's listing. The V and J genes are TRBV7-9 and TRBJ1-1. The CDR3 spans 13 amino acids, including both terminal residues. Germline V CDR1 and CDR2: SEHNR, FQNEAQ (reference sequence). The CDR3 region is CASSLNMNTEALL.

This clonotype has just a few counts. This chain connects TRBV10-3 to TRBJ2-7; TRBD1 agrees at 9 bases. This CDR3 comprises 15 residues. The trim removed 0 bases at V and 4 bases at J, leaving 4 bases unmatched. CDR1 is ENHRY and CDR2 is SYGVKD in the germline V gene. This chain's CDR3 is CAISESIGQGYEQYF. The CDR3 DNA reads TGTGCCATCAGTGAGTCGATCGGACAGGGGTACGAGCAGTACTTC.